This passage covers 31 T cell receptor beta chains from one sample sequenced in a study of T cells in Graves' hyperthyroidism and ophthalmopathy. TCR beta CDR3 sequences were amplified from RNA transcripts. Initially, a first-round RT-PCR of the TCR CDR3 employed the HTBI primer set. From the multiplex PCR reads, TCRdb called clonotypes with MiXCR, one entry per CDR3 protein. The sample records about 350,000 distinct CDR3 sequences, about 14% being singletons. What was sequenced was blood. The receptors shown here come from a young woman with Graves' hyperthyroidism.

In this sample, this clonotype turned up many times. This rearrangement joins TRBV6-5 to TRBJ1-1; D not certain. There are 14 residues in the CDR3. V gave up 2 bases and J gave up 1 base, with 8 bases separating them. From germline, CDR1 is MNHEY and CDR2 SVGAGI. The CDR3 is CASSYVAGNTEAFF. The CDR3 DNA reads TGTGCCAGCAGTTACGTGGCGGGGAACACTGAAGCTTTCTTT.

This clonotype was detected ten times or more. This chain joins TRBV10-3 and TRBJ1-1; TRBD1 matches at 7 bases. In germline, CDR1 is ENHRY, CDR2 SYGVKD. The V and J ends lost 3 bases and 1 base, in that order; junction bases with no gene match: 5. The CDR3 loop spans 15 amino acids. The CDR3 loop reads CAISDLQGPNTEAFF. In DNA, the CDR3 is TGTGCCATCAGTGACCTACAGGGGCCGAACACTGAAGCTTTCTTT.

V gene TRBV19 combines with J gene TRBJ1-2; a possible D gene is TRBD1 (5 bases). Trimming took off 7 bases at V and 8 bases at J, with 17 bases between the two ends. CDR1 and CDR2 (germline): LNHDA, SQIVND (reference sequence). The CDR3 loop spans 13 amino acids. CDR3 protein: CASTPGPEGGYTF. The CDR3 nucleotides read TGTGCCAGTACTCCGGGACCCGAAGGGGGCTACACCTTC.

This clonotype was detected ten times or more. This chain links TRBV18 with TRBJ1-2; D uncertain. CDR1 and CDR2 from the germline V gene are KGHSH and LQKENI. The CDR3 covers 13 residues. V was pared by 0 bases and J by 6 bases, with 8 bases between. Written as DNA, the CDR3 is TGTGCCAGCTCACCACCCAGACACGATGGCTACACCTTC. Amino acid sequence: CASSPPRHDGYTF.

This clonotype was recorded at least ten times. The chain links TRBV15 to TRBJ2-1; 12 nucleotides align to TRBD2. With V trimmed by 5 bases and J by 8 bases, 1 base remained unmatched. Germline CDR1 and CDR2: LNHNV and YYDKDF (reference sequence). The CDR3 is 13 residues long. CDR3 bases: TGTGCCACCAGCCCTAGCGGGAGGGATGAGCAGTTCTTC. It is translated as CATSPSGRDEQFF.

This clonotype has at least ten counts. This chain connects TRBV6-6 to TRBJ1-2; D gene ambiguous. Per the germline V gene, CDR1 is MNHNY and CDR2 is SVGAGI (reference sequence). V was pared by 2 bases and J by 7 bases, with 11 bases between. The CDR3 has 13 residues. The CDR3 sequence is CASSYGRFSGYTF. As DNA, the CDR3 is TGTGCCAGCAGTTACGGACGGTTCAGTGGCTACACCTTC.

This clonotype was observed many times. The chain uses TRBV2 and TRBJ2-3, with 13 bases identical to TRBD2. The CDR3 extends over 15 amino acids. The ends lost 6 bases at V and 6 bases at J; junction bases unmatched: 6. Looked up from germline, CDR1 is SNHLY and CDR2 is FYNNEI. Here the CDR3 DNA reads TGTGCCAGCAGGAGGACTAGCGGGAGTGCGGATACGCAGTATTTT. Translating gives CASRRTSGSADTQYF. Full variable domain (remainder filled in from reference TRBV2 and TRBJ2-3): EPEVTQTPSHQVTQMGQEVILRCVPISNHLYFYWYRQILGQKVEFLVSFYNNEISEKSEIFDDQFSVERPDGSNFTLKIRSTKLEDSAMYFCASRRTSGSADTQYFGPGTRLTVL.

Only a few counts were recorded for this clonotype. The chain employs TRBV7-9 and TRBJ1-2, with D possibly matching TRBD1 (5 bases). The CDR3 runs to 15 residues. Trimming stripped 1 base from V and 6 bases from J, with 15 bases between. Germline lookup yields CDR1 SEHNR and CDR2 FQNEAQ (reference sequence). The CDR3 region is CASSLGQSPVDGYTF. CDR3 DNA sequence: TGTGCCAGCAGCTTAGGACAGTCGCCGGTCGATGGCTACACCTTC.

In its sample, this clonotype was seen once. The chain combines TRBV5-4 with TRBJ2-2, with D possibly TRBD1 on 5 matching bases. Trimming removed 2 bases at V and 2 bases at J, with 7 bases between. There are 14 residues in the CDR3. Germline CDR1 is SGHNT and CDR2 is YYREEE (reference sequence). The DNA for the CDR3 is TGTGCCAGCAGCTTCGACAGAAACACCGGGGAGCTGTTTTTT. Translating it yields CASSFDRNTGELFF. The whole variable domain, filled in from reference TRBV5-4 and TRBJ2-2, reads ETGVTQSPTHLIKTRGQQVTLRCSSQSGHNTVSWYQQALGQGPQFIFQYYREEENGRGNFPPRFSGLQFPNYSSELNVNALELDDSALYLCASSFDRNTGELFFGEGSRLTVL.

This clonotype was detected a few times. J is TRBJ1-5 and V is TRBV6-1, with a tentative D call TRBD1 (6 bases). CDR3 length: 14 amino acids. The germline CDR1 and CDR2 sequences are MNHNS and SASEGT. With 4 bases removed from V and 3 bases from J, the gap between germline ends came to 10 bases. The CDR3 region has the DNA TGTGCCAGCAGTGGCACAGGGCCCAATCAGCCCCAGCATTTT. Protein sequence: CASSGTGPNQPQHF.

The gene calls are TRBV20-1 and TRBJ2-1; TRBD1 matches 7 bases. The CDR3 extends over 15 amino acids. Germline assignment: CDR1 DFQATT and CDR2 SNEGSKA (reference sequence). The trim removed 6 bases at V and 7 bases at J, leaving 15 bases unmatched. In DNA form, the CDR3 reads TGCAGTGCCACCAGGGACAGCCTAAATGGGAATGAGCAGTTCTTC. This sequence encodes CSATRDSLNGNEQFF.

This rearrangement joins TRBV6-1 to TRBJ2-5; 9 bases match TRBD2. V lost 3 bases and J lost 5; bases outside the gene matches: 7. CDR1 is MNHNS and CDR2 is SASEGT in the germline V gene. The CDR3 spans 15 residues. The CDR3 sequence: CASSEIAGVGETQYF. CDR3 DNA: TGTGCCAGCAGTGAGATAGCGGGAGTTGGGGAGACCCAGTACTTC.

This clonotype was counted only a few times. This chain links TRBV19 with TRBJ1-1, with D unclear. CDR1 is LNHDA, CDR2 SQIVND, per germline (reference sequence). This CDR3 is built from 13 residues. With 2 bases removed from V and 3 bases from J, the gap between germline ends came to 7 bases. The CDR3 here is CASSILPYTEAFF. CDR3 DNA: TGTGCCAGTAGTATATTACCATACACTGAAGCTTTCTTT.

The genes are TRBV4-1 and TRBJ1-4; D is possibly TRBD1 (6 bases). The CDR3 is 17 amino acids. Germline V gene lookup returns CDR1 MGHRA and CDR2 YSYEKL. The germline V and J ends were trimmed by 0 bases and 4 bases, with 15 bases remaining between them. The chain's CDR3 is CASSQEAGVYGNEKLFF. In nucleotides, the CDR3 is TGCGCCAGCAGCCAAGAGGCAGGGGTTTACGGTAATGAAAAACTGTTTTTT.

This rearrangement joins TRBV20-1 to TRBJ2-3; 16 positions match TRBD2. The CDR3 has 17 amino acids. The V gene end was trimmed by 1 base and the J gene end by 6 bases; junction bases not matched to a gene: 7. CDR1 is DFQATT and CDR2 is SNEGSKA in the germline V gene (reference sequence). CDR3 bases: TGCAGTGCTAGAGTGGGGACTAGCGGGAGGGCAACTGATACGCAGTATTTT. Translating it yields CSARVGTSGRATDTQYF.

This clonotype was counted only a few times. The V call is TRBV18, the J call TRBJ1-5, with 8 bases lining up with TRBD1. CDR1 and CDR2 (germline): KGHSH, LQKENI. CDR3 size: 13 residues. After removal of 6 bases from V and 7 bases from J, the junction contained 5 bases not matched to a gene. The CDR3 protein is CASSDDRGQPQHF. The CDR3 nucleotides read TGTGCCAGCTCTGACGACAGGGGCCAGCCCCAGCATTTT. Full variable domain (rest looked up from reference TRBV18 and TRBJ1-5): NAGVMQNPRHLVRRRGQEARLRCSPMKGHSHVYWYRQLPEEGLKFMVYLQKENIIDESGMPKERFSAEFPKEGPSILRIQQVVRGDSAAYFCASSDDRGQPQHFGDGTRLSIL.

Only a few counts were recorded for this clonotype. V gene TRBV6-9 combines with J gene TRBJ1-1, with D unresolved. The V and J ends lost 0 bases and 2 bases respectively, with 10 bases between them. The CDR3 has 15 residues. Germline V gene sequence: CDR1 MNHGY, CDR2 SVAAGI. The CDR3 DNA reads TGTGCCAGCAGTTATTCGTGGGATTTAAACACTGAAGCTTTCTTT. It codes for CASSYSWDLNTEAFF.

This chain uses TRBV18 with TRBJ2-5, with a weak D call TRBD2 (5 bases). CDR3 length: 16 residues. In germline, CDR1 is KGHSH, CDR2 LQKENI. Deletions cut 1 base from V and 4 bases from J, with 16 bases between. The CDR3 protein is CASSPLGLDSAETQYF. The CDR3 bases are TGTGCCAGCTCACCACTCGGGTTGGATAGCGCAGAGACCCAGTACTTC. The entire variable domain, with the rest obtained from reference TRBV18 and TRBJ2-5, is as follows: NAGVMQNPRHLVRRRGQEARLRCSPMKGHSHVYWYRQLPEEGLKFMVYLQKENIIDESGMPKERFSAEFPKEGPSILRIQQVVRGDSAAYFCASSPLGLDSAETQYFGPGTRLLVL.

This clonotype came up a few times. The gene calls are TRBV4-1 and TRBJ2-2; 7 positions agree with TRBD1. Losses at the gene ends were 3 bases for V and 6 bases for J; bases not matched to a gene: 16. The CDR3 runs 18 residues. The germline V gene encodes CDR1 MGHRA and CDR2 YSYEKL. In nucleotides, the CDR3 is TGCGCCAGCAGCCAGGAACCGAGACAGGGTACCTACTCCGGGGAGCTGTTTTTT. Encoded protein: CASSQEPRQGTYSGELFF.

This clonotype has a count of ten or more. V is TRBV28 and J is TRBJ2-7, with D maybe TRBD1 (5 bases). This CDR3 spans 15 amino acids. Trimming left V 7 bases short and J 1 base short, with 17 bases between. Germline assignment: CDR1 MDHEN and CDR2 SYDVKM. This chain's CDR3 is CASISLDTSSYEQYF. The CDR3 DNA sequence: TGTGCCAGCATCAGCTTGGACACTTCGTCCTACGAGCAGTACTTC.

This clonotype was observed a handful of times. The V and J genes are TRBV7-8 and TRBJ1-2; D unclear. V was clipped by 5 bases and J by 0 bases, with 13 bases between them. CDR3 length: 15 residues. CDR1 and CDR2 (germline): SGHVS, FQNEAQ. CDR3 sequence reads: CASSPRDKSNYGYTF. Here the CDR3 DNA reads TGTGCCAGCAGCCCGAGAGATAAATCTAACTATGGCTACACCTTC.

The chain joins TRBV7-3 to TRBJ2-5; D remains ambiguous. CDR3 length: 19 amino acids. V lost 0 bases and J lost 4, with 24 bases in between. Germline V CDR1 and CDR2: SGHTA, FQGTGA. Written as DNA, the CDR3 is TGTGCCAGCAGCTTAACAGTACCCCGCAGGACCGGTATTAGAGAGACCCAGTACTTC. It specifies CASSLTVPRRTGIRETQYF.

The chain couples TRBV19 to TRBJ2-2; 7 nucleotides align to TRBD2. Trimming at V came to 4 bases and at J to 7 bases, leaving 6 bases not matched to a gene. The CDR3 has 14 residues. Germline CDR1 LNHDA, CDR2 SQIVND (reference sequence). CDR3 DNA sequence: TGTGCCAGTAGTACGACTAGCAAGAGCGGGGAGCTGTTTTTT. Residues: CASSTTSKSGELFF. The full variable domain, its missing parts supplied by reference TRBV19 and TRBJ2-2, is DGGITQSPKYLFRKEGQNVTLSCEQNLNHDAMYWYRQDPGQGLRLIYYSQIVNDFQKGDIAEGYSVSREKKESFPLTVTSAQKNPTAFYLCASSTTSKSGELFFGEGSRLTVL.

The sample holds many counts of this clonotype. The chain uses TRBV20-1 and TRBJ2-7; weak D call: TRBD2 (5 bases). Germline assignment: CDR1 DFQATT and CDR2 SNEGSKA (reference sequence). V was cut by 6 bases and J by 6 bases, with 15 bases left in between. This CDR3 contains 12 residues. In DNA, the CDR3 is TGCAGTGCGGGCCTAGCACTGGGCGAGCAGTACTTC. The encoded protein is CSAGLALGEQYF.

This clonotype came up once. The chain couples TRBV5-1 to TRBJ2-7, with TRBD2 matching 8 bases. CDR1 SGHRS and CDR2 YFSETQ come from the germline V gene. Trimming cost V 7 bases and J 0 bases; bases outside gene matches: 6. This CDR3 has 14 residues. In DNA, the CDR3 is TGCGCCAGCGCGAGCGGGGGAAGCTCCTACGAGCAGTACGTC. It codes for CASASGGSSYEQYV.

The table lists this clonotype with many counts. The rearrangement uses TRBV27 and TRBJ1-2; tentatively, D is TRBD1 (5 bases). Germline lookup yields CDR1 MNHEY and CDR2 SMNVEV (reference sequence). Trimming cost V 6 bases and J 4 bases, with 12 bases left between them. This CDR3 comprises 13 residues. CDR3 nucleotides: TGTGCCAGCAGGGGGGTTCTCCGCTATGGCTACACCTTC. Its protein is CASRGVLRYGYTF.

This clonotype appeared many times. V and J are TRBV12-3 or TRBV12-4 and TRBJ1-1; the D is unclear. Trimming took 2 bases from V and 4 from J, leaving 11 bases between them. The CDR3 is made up of 14 amino acids. The CDR3 region has the DNA TGTGCCAGCAGTTTATCCCGTTATGGCACTGAAGCTTTCTTT. This gives the protein CASSLSRYGTEAFF.

This clonotype has more than one count but fewer than ten. This chain connects TRBV3-1 to TRBJ2-2; D is unclear. There are 14 residues in the CDR3. Trimming stripped 3 bases from V and 4 bases from J, with 9 bases between. The germline V gene encodes CDR1 LGHDT and CDR2 YNNKEL (reference sequence). The CDR3 sequence: CASSQSILTGELFF. The CDR3 nucleotides read TGTGCCAGCAGCCAGTCTATACTCACCGGGGAGCTGTTTTTT.

The rearrangement uses TRBV24-1 and TRBJ2-7; weak D call: TRBD2 (5 bases). V dropped 3 bases and J dropped 1 base, with 12 bases sitting between them. Germline V gene lookup returns CDR1 KGHDR and CDR2 SFDVKD. The length of the CDR3 is 15 residues. The DNA for the CDR3 is TGTGCCACCAGTGATAGCGAGCGCGGGTCCTACGAGCAGTACTTC. Amino acid sequence: CATSDSERGSYEQYF.

This clonotype appeared many times. The V gene is TRBV28, the J gene TRBJ1-2; D may be TRBD1 (6 bases). V dropped 3 bases and J dropped 5 bases, with 19 bases sitting between them. Germline V gives CDR1 MDHEN, CDR2 SYDVKM. The CDR3 is made up of 16 amino acids. CDR3 nucleotide sequence: TGTGCCAGCAGTTTCCCCTTTGGACAGAAACGTTATGGCTACACCTTC. Amino acids: CASSFPFGQKRYGYTF.

This clonotype came up a few times. The CDR3 loop is CASSGGGPLDEQFF. CDR3 nucleotides: TGTGCCAGTAGTGGCGGGGGCCCCTTGGATGAGCAGTTCTTC. This sequence joins TRBV19 and TRBJ2-1; tentatively, D is TRBD2 (7 bases). The CDR3 covers 14 residues. With 5 bases removed from V and 8 bases from J, the gap between germline ends came to 16 bases. Germline V gives CDR1 LNHDA, CDR2 SQIVND (reference sequence).